The 2 T cell receptor beta chains listed next were all sequenced from one sample in a study of T cell repertoires and HLA-DP antigens. Some clones are missing from TCRdb's copy, which holds only in-frame ones; the method was immunoSEQ multiplex PCR. The table lists about 73,000 clones, over 75% of them singletons. Antigens for these TCRs are unknown. Sequencing input: CD4+ T cells from PBMCs. These receptors all come from a man aged 60 to 75 in good health and CMV-seronegative.

The chain carries TRBV30 and TRBJ2-1; 8 nucleotides line up with TRBD2. The CDR3 spans 15 residues. V dropped 2 bases and J dropped 4; count of bases not matched to a gene: 7. Germline V gene data show CDR1 as GTSNPN and CDR2 as SVGIG (reference sequence). The CDR3: CAWSIGLAGYNEQFF. CDR3 bases: TGTGCCTGGAGTATCGGACTAGCTGGATACAATGAGCAGTTCTTC.

CDR3 region: CASSLQVGEQFF. In nucleotides, the CDR3 is TGTGCCAGCAGTTTACAGGTCGGTGAGCAGTTCTTC. J is TRBJ2-1 and V is TRBV28; D is unclear. In germline, CDR1 is MDHEN, CDR2 SYDVKM. CDR3 size: 12 residues. V lost 2 bases and J 9 bases, leaving 8 bases between the germline ends.